These 19 T cell receptor beta chains were sequenced from one sample in a study of T cell responses to AZD1222 COVID-19 vaccine. Sequencing used immunoSEQ multiplex PCR; TCRdb keeps in-frame clones, though not all of them. Here the sample spans 15,000 or so clones, about three quarters being singletons. This specimen consisted of peripheral blood, obtained 28 days after the second AZD1222 dose. The receptors shown here come from an adult who received the AZD1222 COVID-19 vaccine.

V and J are TRBV2 and TRBJ1-6, with D unresolved. This CDR3 region has 14 residues. CDR1 and CDR2 (germline): SNHLY, FYNNEI. Deletions cut 1 base from V and 8 bases from J, with 9 bases between. CDR3 sequence: CASSEVGRDSPLHF. In nucleotides, the CDR3 is TGTGCCAGCAGTGAAGTAGGGAGGGATTCACCCCTCCACTTT.

The V gene is TRBV11-3, the J gene TRBJ2-2; D unclear. Germline values: CDR1 SGHNT, CDR2 YENEEA. V lost 0 bases and J lost 3, with 8 bases in between. The CDR3 has 15 residues. CDR3 sequence: CASSLDPSHTGELFF. The CDR3 coding sequence is TGTGCCAGCAGCTTAGATCCGTCACACACCGGGGAGCTGTTTTTT.

The chain recombines TRBV7-9 with TRBJ2-7; D may match TRBD1 or TRBD2 (6 bases each). V lost 7 bases and J lost 1, with 14 bases in between. The length of the CDR3 is 14 residues. The germline V gene has CDR1 SEHNR and CDR2 FQNEAQ (reference sequence). CDR3 sequence: CASTRGGSSYEQYF. In DNA, the CDR3 is TGTGCCAGCACCAGAGGGGGGAGTTCCTACGAGCAGTACTTC.

A single count supports this clone. The chain carries TRBV7-9 and TRBJ2-7, with TRBD1 identical over 7 bases. CDR3 length: 14 amino acids. Germline V CDR1 and CDR2: SEHNR, FQNEAQ (reference sequence). With 5 bases clipped from V and 1 base from J, the junction kept 5 bases outside the gene matches. CDR3 sequence reads: CASSRTGLSYEQYF. DNA for the CDR3: TGTGCCAGCAGCCGGACAGGCCTATCCTACGAGCAGTACTTC.

The V call is TRBV5-4, the J call TRBJ2-5; a possible D gene is TRBD2 (7 bases). The CDR3 is 14 residues long. V lost 0 bases, J lost 7 bases, and 13 bases lay in between. In germline, CDR1 is SGHNT, CDR2 YYREEE (reference sequence). CDR3 protein: CASSLAGGGGTQYF. The DNA of the CDR3 is TGTGCCAGCAGCTTGGCGGGGGGCGGGGGGACCCAGTACTTC. Full variable domain (remainder filled in from reference TRBV5-4 and TRBJ2-5): ETGVTQSPTHLIKTRGQQVTLRCSSQSGHNTVSWYQQALGQGPQFIFQYYREEENGRGNFPPRFSGLQFPNYSSELNVNALELDDSALYLCASSLAGGGGTQYFGPGTRLLVL.

The chain recombines TRBV2 with TRBJ2-7; D is undetermined. The V end was cut by 2 bases, the J end by 5 bases, with 7 bases between. The CDR3 loop spans 12 amino acids. Germline-derived CDR1 and CDR2 are SNHLY and FYNNEI. This CDR3 reads CASSERPHEQYF. The CDR3 DNA reads as TGTGCCAGCAGTGAAAGACCGCACGAGCAGTACTTC.

The chain employs TRBV19 and TRBJ2-1; TRBD2 is a possible D gene (6 bases). V lost 5 bases and J 5 bases, leaving 16 bases between the germline ends. The CDR3 runs 15 residues. The germline V gene encodes CDR1 LNHDA and CDR2 SQIVND (reference sequence). The CDR3 nucleotides are TGTGCCAGTAGTTATGGACTAACTTACAACAATGAGCAGTTCTTC. Translating it yields CASSYGLTYNNEQFF. The variable domain in full, with the rest retrieved from reference TRBV19 and TRBJ2-1, is DGGITQSPKYLFRKEGQNVTLSCEQNLNHDAMYWYRQDPGQGLRLIYYSQIVNDFQKGDIAEGYSVSREKKESFPLTVTSAQKNPTAFYLCASSYGLTYNNEQFFGPGTRLTVL.

V usage is TRBV7-6 and J usage is TRBJ2-1; 10 nucleotides align to TRBD2. With V trimmed by 5 bases and J by 6 bases, 7 bases remained unmatched. Germline assignment: CDR1 SGHVS and CDR2 FNYEAQ. The CDR3 has 15 residues. Written as DNA, the CDR3 is TGTGCCAGCAGCCCAGCGGGGGGGCAAAGCAATGAGCAGTTCTTC. This encodes CASSPAGGQSNEQFF.

The chain has TRBV27 and TRBJ2-3; 9 nucleotides align to TRBD2. The CDR3 extends over 16 amino acids. Germline CDR1 is MNHEY and CDR2 is SMNVEV (reference sequence). V shed 5 bases, J shed 0 bases, and the junction held 6 bases outside the gene matches. The CDR3: CASSLRLAVSTDTQYF. CDR3 sequence (DNA): TGTGCCAGCAGTCTCCGACTAGCGGTTAGCACAGATACGCAGTATTTT.

The gene calls are TRBV6-2 or TRBV6-3 and TRBJ2-7, with D possibly TRBD1 on 5 matching bases. V was shortened by 2 bases and J by 0 bases, with 11 bases between the two germline ends. This CDR3 spans 15 amino acids. From germline, CDR1 is MNHEY and CDR2 SVGEGT. CDR3 bases: TGTGCCAGCAGTTACAAGGGGTCGATCTCCTACGAGCAGTACTTC. It yields the protein CASSYKGSISYEQYF.

Concerning this clone: Distinct nucleotide sequences in the sample also encode this CDR3. This chain's CDR3 is CASSEGLSYEQYF. The CDR3 region has the DNA TGTGCCAGCAGTGAGGGCCTCTCCTACGAGCAGTACTTC. The rearrangement links TRBV6-1 to TRBJ2-7, with D uncertain. Germline V CDR1 and CDR2: MNHNS, SASEGT. V shed 3 bases and J shed 0 bases, with 6 bases lying between them. The CDR3 totals 13 residues.

The rearrangement links TRBV7-2 to TRBJ1-1; D is perhaps TRBD1 (6 bases). Germline V gene lookup returns CDR1 SGHTA and CDR2 FQGNSA. The V and J ends lost 3 bases and 5 bases respectively, with 13 bases between them. The CDR3 runs to 14 residues. The CDR3 coding sequence is TGTGCCAGCAGCTTCTCCGGGGGGCTTACTGAAGCTTTCTTT. The encoded protein is CASSFSGGLTEAFF.

This clone was seen a few times. The chain combines TRBV6-5 with TRBJ1-2; D is unresolved. Between the trimmed V and J ends, which lost 4 bases and 8 bases, there was a span of 17 bases. The germline gives CDR1 MNHEY, CDR2 SVGAGI. The CDR3 totals 14 residues. The CDR3 bases are TGTGCCAGCAGTTTGCGGTCCGACCCCAGGGGCTACACCTTC. This codes for CASSLRSDPRGYTF.

The rearrangement uses TRBV15 and TRBJ2-1; possibly TRBD2 for D (5 bases). Germline V gene sequence: CDR1 LNHNV, CDR2 YYDKDF (reference sequence). V gave up 0 bases and J gave up 8 bases, with 11 bases separating them. The CDR3 has 14 residues. CDR3 coding DNA: TGTGCCACCAGCAGAGATAGAGGGTCTTATGAGCAGTTCTTC. Translating it yields CATSRDRGSYEQFF. Using reference TRBV15 and TRBJ2-1 for the parts outside the CDR3, the full variable domain is DAMVIQNPRYQVTQFGKPVTLSCSQTLNHNVMYWYQQKSSQAPKLLFHYYDKDFNNEADTPDNFQSRRPNTSFCFLDIRSPGLGDTAMYLCATSRDRGSYEQFFGPGTRLTVL.

The chain is built from TRBV28 and TRBJ2-7; 8 bases fit TRBD2. The V and J ends lost 5 bases and 4 bases, in that order; junction bases with no gene match: 4. Looked up from germline, CDR1 is MDHEN and CDR2 is SYDVKM. The CDR3 is 13 amino acids. The CDR3 sequence is CASSPGLGYEQYF. The DNA of the CDR3 is TGTGCCAGCAGTCCGGGACTAGGGTACGAGCAGTACTTC.

The genes are TRBV3-1 (or the pseudogene TRBV3-2) and TRBJ1-2; the D gene is possibly TRBD1 (6 bases). Germline assignment: CDR1 LGHDT and CDR2 YNNKEL (reference sequence). This CDR3 is built from 14 residues. The V and J ends lost 3 bases and 7 bases respectively, with 15 bases between them. The CDR3 loop reads CASSQERQARGYTF. CDR3 DNA: TGTGCCAGCAGCCAGGAACGACAGGCACGTGGCTACACCTTC.

V usage is TRBV28 and J usage is TRBJ2-2, with D perhaps TRBD2 (5 bases). The CDR3 runs to 13 residues. In germline, CDR1 is MDHEN, CDR2 SYDVKM. V dropped 6 bases and J dropped 4 bases, with 9 bases sitting between them. The CDR3 reads CASRAAGTGELFF. CDR3 nucleotides: TGTGCCAGCAGGGCGGCGGGCACCGGGGAGCTGTTTTTT.

The rearrangement uses TRBV19 and TRBJ2-3; D gene unclear. The CDR3 contains 12 residues. Germline loops: CDR1 LNHDA, CDR2 SQIVND (reference sequence). The V gene lost 6 bases and the J gene lost 5 bases, with 9 bases spanning the gap. The CDR3 coding sequence is TGTGCCAGTAGGATTTCGGGAGATACGCAGTATTTT. This codes for CASRISGDTQYF.

The chain uses TRBV12-5 and TRBJ1-2, with no clear D. Germline assignment: CDR1 LGHNT and CDR2 FRNRAP. V lost 7 bases and J 2 bases, leaving 5 bases between the germline ends. CDR3 length: 11 residues. The CDR3 region has the DNA TGTGCTAGTGTCCAGAACTATGGCTACACCTTC. Protein product: CASVQNYGYTF.